Listed below are T cell receptor beta chains from one sample, sequenced in a study of blood T cell repertoires in COVID-19. Measured with immunoSEQ multiplex PCR; TCRdb has only the in-frame clones, and not every one. The sample lists approximately 110,000 clones, over 70% seen once, with around 4.7% in the top ten. The sequencing input was peripheral blood. These receptors came from a human donor in a cohort sampled during active or convalescent COVID-19. Both conserved end residues are part of each CDR3. D genes are given only for firm matches. The size entry is marked missing in some rows and otherwise reads once, few, many or a size class.

D | size | J | V | CDR3 | DNA
TRBD2 | - | TRBJ2-3 | TRBV2 | CASSVGLAGIKQYF | TGTGCCAGCAGTGTCGGACTAGCGGGGATCAAGCAGTATTTT
- | - | TRBJ2-1 | TRBV28 | CATSGYNEQFF | TGTGCCACATCGGGTTACAATGAGCAGTTCTTC
TRBD1 | - | TRBJ2-2 | TRBV7-2 | CASAVQWTGDTGELFF | TGTGCCAGCGCGGTACAGTGGACAGGGGACACCGGGGAGCTGTTTTTT
- | - | TRBJ1-5 | TRBV18 | CASSLHGLSNQPQHF | TGTGCCAGCTCACTACACGGGTTGAGCAATCAGCCCCAGCATTTT
- | - | TRBJ1-2 | TRBV4-3 | CASSPRGAFDGYTF | TGCGCCAGCAGCCCTCGGGGGGCGTTCGATGGCTACACCTTC
TRBD1 | many | TRBJ1-2 | TRBV29-1 | CSVDQGAHGYTF | TGCAGCGTTGATCAGGGGGCCCATGGCTACACCTTC
TRBD1 | - | TRBJ2-7 | TRBV7-2 | CASSPGTVTYEQYF | TGTGCCAGCAGCCCCGGGACAGTCACTTACGAGCAGTACTTC
TRBD1 | - | TRBJ2-5 | TRBV19 | CASTQDRGETQYF | TGTGCCAGTACCCAGGACAGGGGAGAGACCCAGTACTTC
TRBD2 | - | TRBJ2-1 | TRBV11-2 | CASSPGLAGVNEQFF | TGTGCCAGCAGCCCGGGACTAGCGGGGGTCAATGAGCAGTTCTTC
TRBD1 | - | TRBJ2-7 | TRBV6-5 | CASSLRDRGSDEQYF | TGTGCCAGCAGTCTCCGGGACAGGGGATCCGACGAGCAGTACTTC
TRBD1 | - | TRBJ1-5 | TRBV6-2/TRBV6-3 | CASSYKGQTLILPQHF | TGTGCCAGCAGTTATAAGGGACAGACCTTAATTTTGCCCCAGCATTTT
TRBD2 | once | TRBJ2-2 | TRBV7-9 | CASSLFSPSGGGNTGELFF | TGTGCCAGCAGCTTATTTTCTCCTAGCGGGGGAGGTAACACCGGGGAGCTGTTTTTT
- | many | TRBJ1-1 | TRBV9 | CASSEYPGDSAEAFF | TGTGCCAGCAGCGAGTACCCAGGGGATTCTGCTGAAGCTTTCTTT
- | - | TRBJ2-3 | TRBV3-1/TRBV3-2 | CASSQEGTPALTQYF | TGTGCCAGCAGCCAAGAGGGGACTCCCGCCCTGACGCAGTATTTT
- | - | TRBJ2-6 | TRBV30 | CAWSRGDSGANVLTF | TGTGCCTGGAGTAGAGGAGACTCTGGGGCCAACGTCCTGACTTTC
- | - | TRBJ2-3 | TRBV11-3 | CASSLGVAGWATDTQYF | TGTGCCAGCAGCTTGGGGGTTGCGGGATGGGCGACAGATACGCAGTATTTT
- | - | TRBJ1-2 | TRBV2 | CASSDVRANYGYTF | TGTGCCAGCAGTGATGTCAGGGCAAACTATGGCTACACCTTC
- | - | TRBJ2-3 | TRBV11-2 | CASTPQVTQYF | TGTGCCAGCACCCCCCAGGTTACGCAGTATTTT
- | - | TRBJ2-1 | TRBV6-2/TRBV6-3 | CASSYSGGPDSNEQFF | TGTGCCAGCAGTTACTCCGGGGGGCCCGATAGCAATGAGCAGTTCTTC
- | - | TRBJ2-7 | TRBV25-1 | CASIGTRGRAYF | TGTGCCAGCATAGGGACAAGGGGGAGAGCGTACTTC
- | - | TRBJ1-1 | TRBV9 | CASSVGSGPFTEAFF | TGTGCCAGCAGCGTTGGGTCAGGGCCATTCACTGAAGCTTTCTTT
- | - | TRBJ2-7 | TRBV6-5 | CASARQGYGYEQYF | TGTGCCAGTGCAAGGCAGGGATATGGCTACGAGCAGTACTTC
- | - | TRBJ1-6 | TRBV5-4 | CASSLVRAGSPLHF | TGTGCCAGCAGCTTGGTCAGAGCAGGTTCACCCCTCCACTTT
- | - | TRBJ2-3 | TRBV5-1 | CASSLGAGGTDTQYF | TGCGCCAGCAGCTTGGGGGCAGGAGGAACAGATACGCAGTATTTT
- | - | TRBJ2-7 | TRBV6-2/TRBV6-3 | CASTPRGRQTYEQYF | TGTGCCAGCACCCCCAGGGGCCGACAAACCTACGAGCAGTACTTC
TRBD2 | few | TRBJ2-7 | TRBV29-1 | CSVEVAGDSYEQYF | TGCAGCGTTGAGGTAGCGGGAGACTCCTACGAGCAGTACTTC
- | few | TRBJ2-7 | TRBV7-9 | CASSLHRVYEQYF | TGTGCCAGCAGCTTACACCGGGTTTACGAGCAGTACTTC
TRBD1 | - | TRBJ2-3 | TRBV15 | CATSRDPGIRGRPDTQYF | TGTGCCACCAGCAGAGATCCCGGGATTAGGGGGCGGCCAGATACGCAGTATTTT
TRBD1 | - | TRBJ1-3 | TRBV18 | CASSPPNPRDRAGNTIYF | TGTGCCAGCTCACCACCTAACCCCAGGGACAGAGCTGGAAACACCATATATTTT